These T cell receptor beta chains were read from a single sample in a study of blood T cell repertoires in COVID-19. Clones were read by immunoSEQ multiplex PCR, and TCRdb kept only the in-frame ones, dropping some. Counted here are roughly 220,000 clones, roughly nine tenths occurring once; the ten biggest clones make up 3.5%. Sequencing input: PBMCs or T cells enriched from blood (not recorded which). These receptors all come from a woman between 18 and 29 years old in a cohort exposed to, infected with or recovered from COVID-19 (not recorded which). The CDR3 runs from the conserved cysteine through the conserved F or W. D genes are given only for firm matches. Not all rows give a size; the values are once, few, many and, for expanded clones, a class.

>TRBV6-5|once|TRBJ1-2|TRBD1
CASSPGQGKGGYTF
TGTGCCAGCAGTCCAGGACAGGGTAAAGGAGGCTACACCTTC
>TRBV7-3|NA|TRBJ1-4|TRBD1
CASSRDRGEKLFF
TGTGCCAGCAGCAGGGACAGGGGCGAAAAACTGTTTTTT
>TRBV28|NA|TRBJ2-7|TRBD1
CASSPTGAIYEQYF
TGTGCCAGCAGTCCCACAGGGGCGATATACGAGCAGTACTTC
>TRBV5-1|NA|TRBJ2-2|NA
CASSLNPGTNTGELFF
TGCGCCAGCAGCTTAAACCCAGGAACGAACACCGGGGAGCTGTTTTTT
>TRBV5-1|NA|TRBJ2-5|NA
CASSWGVTQYF
TGCGCCAGCAGCTGGGGAGTGACCCAGTACTTC
>TRBV10-3|NA|TRBJ2-5|NA
CATRNRNQETQYF
TGTGCCACCCGAAACAGAAATCAAGAGACCCAGTACTTC
>TRBV5-1|NA|TRBJ2-3|TRBD1
CASSSGQLTDTQYF
TGCGCCAGCAGCTCGGGACAGCTCACAGATACGCAGTATTTT
>TRBV28|few|TRBJ1-4|NA
CASINAGDEKLFF
TGTGCCAGCATCAACGCGGGGGATGAAAAACTGTTTTTT
>TRBV7-8|NA|TRBJ1-6|TRBD1
CASSLARDPSGGISPLHF
TGTGCCAGCAGCTTAGCCCGGGACCCTTCAGGGGGAATTTCACCCCTCCACTTT
>TRBV5-1|few|TRBJ1-4|TRBD1
CASSPGTGGEKLFF
TGCGCCAGCAGCCCTGGGACAGGTGGGGAAAAACTGTTTTTT